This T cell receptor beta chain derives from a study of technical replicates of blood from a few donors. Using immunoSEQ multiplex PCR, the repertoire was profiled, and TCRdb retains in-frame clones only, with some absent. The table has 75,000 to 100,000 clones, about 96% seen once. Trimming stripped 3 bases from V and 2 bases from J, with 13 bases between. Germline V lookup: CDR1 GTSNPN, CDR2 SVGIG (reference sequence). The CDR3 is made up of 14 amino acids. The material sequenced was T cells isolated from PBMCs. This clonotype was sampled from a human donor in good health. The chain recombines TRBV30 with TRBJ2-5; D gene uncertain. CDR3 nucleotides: TGTGCCTGGAGAAGCACTACCCAGCAAGAGACCCAGTACTTC. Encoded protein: CAWRSTTQQETQYF. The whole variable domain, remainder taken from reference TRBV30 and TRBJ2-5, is SQTIHQWPATLVQPVGSPLSLECTVEGTSNPNLYWYRQAAGRGLQLLFYSVGIGQISSEVPQNLSASRPQDRQFILSSKKLLLSDSGFYLCAWRSTTQQETQYFGPGTRLLVL.